The 28 T cell receptor beta chains presented below share a single source sample, sequenced in a study of T-cell reconstitution after alpha-beta-depleted transplantation in children (dated by TCRdb to about 2016). The treatment or condition label corresponds to: allogeneic hematopoietic cell transplantation with graft depleted of TCRalphabeta T cells and CD19 B cells. Libraries were prepared through PCR. For sequencing, an Illumina HiSeq 2500 was employed. To normalize quantification of the TCRbeta repertoire, the TCR libraries were built with molecular barcoding that relied on unique molecular identifiers. The public reads were reprocessed in TCRdb via fastp at Q25 and MiXCR, keeping in-frame beta chains. When rows share a CDR3 protein, they turn into one entry using the most common DNA and genes. In all, the sample holds under 750,000 distinct CDR3 sequences, and 23% of those were seen once. The ten most abundant clones make up roughly an eighth of the sample.

The specimen was PBMCs, mostly from graft donor cells, collected 360 days after TCRalphabeta/CD19-depleted stem cell transplant. These receptor sequences come from a boy in the first two years of life who had a stem cell transplant for acute myeloid leukemia, so the T cells may come from the graft donor.

V and J are TRBV29-1 and TRBJ1-2, with unresolved D. This CDR3 region has 12 residues. From germline, CDR1 is SQVTM and CDR2 ANQGSEA. Between the trimmed V and J ends, which lost 7 bases and 8 bases, there was a span of 17 bases. The CDR3 coding sequence is TGCAGCGCCCAAGGGAGGTCAGAAGGCTACACCTTC. This gives the protein CSAQGRSEGYTF.

This clonotype was picked up many times. The rearrangement joins TRBV9 to TRBJ2-3; 10 bases line up with TRBD1. The junction had 8 bases not matched to a gene; V was cut back by 3 bases and J by 4 bases. Per the germline V gene, CDR1 is SGDLS and CDR2 is YYNGEE. This CDR3 has 16 residues. For the CDR3, the DNA is TGTGCCAGCAGCGCCCTTCCGACAGGGGGCCCAGATACGCAGTATTTT. It translates to CASSALPTGGPDTQYF.

This clonotype has at least ten counts. The chain is built from TRBV4-3 and TRBJ2-1; D not resolved. The CDR3 runs 14 residues. Trimming removed 0 bases at V and 12 bases at J, with 15 bases between. Germline values: CDR1 LGHNA, CDR2 YSLEER. The CDR3 sequence: CASSQDAWLKRQFF. CDR3 nucleotides: TGCGCCAGCAGCCAAGATGCGTGGTTAAAACGGCAGTTCTTC.

This clonotype was recorded many times. The CDR3: CSVGGGQRPETQYF. CDR3 coding DNA: TGCAGCGTTGGTGGAGGACAACGACCAGAGACCCAGTACTTC. The chain links TRBV29-1 to TRBJ2-5; D possibly matches TRBD1 or TRBD2 (5 bases each). The germline V gene has CDR1 SQVTM and CDR2 ANQGSEA. There are 14 residues in the CDR3. Between the trimmed V and J ends, which lost 4 bases and 4 bases, there was a span of 16 bases.

The chain has TRBV24-1 and TRBJ2-7; no reliable D call. Deletions cut 4 bases from V and 3 bases from J, with 6 bases between. This CDR3 spans 12 amino acids. Germline CDR1 reads KGHDR; CDR2 reads SFDVKD. The DNA for the CDR3 is TGTGCCACCAGTGAAAACAGCTACGAGCAGTACTTC. Translating it yields CATSENSYEQYF.

This sequence joins TRBV28 and TRBJ1-6; no firm D call. There are 13 residues in the CDR3. V gave up 6 bases and J gave up 6 bases, with 9 bases separating them. Germline lookup yields CDR1 MDHEN and CDR2 SYDVKM. Written as DNA, the CDR3 is TGTGCCAGCAGCCAGCCTTTTAATTCACCCCTCCACTTT. Translated: CASSQPFNSPLHF.

This sequence joins TRBV20-1 and TRBJ2-7; 7 nucleotides match TRBD2. Unmatched junction bases numbered 5, after V lost 0 bases and J lost 0 bases. Germline V CDR1 and CDR2: DFQATT, SNEGSKA (reference sequence). This CDR3 region has 15 residues. CDR3 sequence: CSARDSRGSSYEQYF. As DNA, the CDR3 is TGCAGTGCTAGAGATTCGCGGGGGAGCTCCTACGAGCAGTACTTC.

This clonotype was counted at least ten times. V usage is TRBV20-1 and J usage is TRBJ1-1; D ambiguous. This CDR3 is 11 amino acids long. The germline V gene encodes CDR1 DFQATT and CDR2 SNEGSKA (reference sequence). Trimming cost V 5 bases and J 1 base, with 5 bases left between them. The CDR3 sequence is CSASANTEAFF. The DNA of the CDR3 is TGCAGTGCTTCCGCGAACACTGAAGCTTTCTTT.

This clonotype was found many times. The chain carries TRBV20-1 and TRBJ2-3; D gene ambiguous. Looked up from germline, CDR1 is DFQATT and CDR2 is SNEGSKA (reference sequence). This CDR3 region has 14 residues. V was shortened by 6 bases and J by 0 bases, with 13 bases between the two germline ends. The CDR3: CSAQRGPSTDTQYF. The CDR3 bases are TGCAGTGCCCAGCGCGGCCCTAGCACAGATACGCAGTATTTT.

This clonotype has ten or more counts. This chain links TRBV29-1 with TRBJ1-3; weak D call: TRBD1 (5 bases). CDR3 size: 13 residues. V was cut by 6 bases and J by 7 bases, with 16 bases left in between. Per germline, CDR1 SQVTM and CDR2 ANQGSEA. CDR3 protein: CSVGGAAANTIYF. The CDR3 DNA follows: TGCAGCGTCGGGGGTGCGGCGGCCAACACCATATATTTT.

This sequence joins TRBV7-2 and TRBJ1-3; 9 bases line up with TRBD1. J lost 6 bases, V lost 2 bases, and 8 bases had no gene match. Germline V lookup: CDR1 SGHTA, CDR2 FQGNSA. The CDR3 covers 16 residues. The CDR3 sequence is CASSLLRDRVANTIYF. In DNA form, the CDR3 reads TGTGCCAGCAGCTTACTCCGGGACAGGGTTGCAAACACCATATATTTT. Looking up the rest from reference TRBV7-2 and TRBJ1-3 gives the full variable domain: GAGVSQSPSNKVTEKGKDVELRCDPISGHTALYWYRQSLGQGLEFLIYFQGNSAPDKSGLPSDRFSAERTGGSVSTLTIQRTQQEDSAVYLCASSLLRDRVANTIYFGEGSWLTVV.

This clonotype was observed a few times. This chain connects TRBV20-1 to TRBJ1-5; tentatively, D is TRBD1 (6 bases). The V end lost 2 bases, the J end lost 4 bases, and 9 bases lay between the germline ends. The CDR3 consists of 13 residues. In germline, CDR1 is DFQATT, CDR2 SNEGSKA (reference sequence). CDR3 DNA: TGCAGTGCTAGACCAGACAGGAATCAGCCCCAGCATTTT. Its protein is CSARPDRNQPQHF.

Concerning this clonotype itself: This may stem from a read error, because a much larger clone lies one nucleotide away. Without the conserved terminal phenylalanine or tryptophan, this CDR3 likely stems from a read error. V is TRBV24-1 and J is TRBJ2-3, with D possibly matching TRBD2 (5 bases). The CDR3 spans 15 residues. In germline, CDR1 is KGHDR, CDR2 SFDVKD. V lost 5 bases and J 0 bases, leaving 11 bases between the germline ends. CDR3 nucleotides: TGTGCCACCAGTGGTATAGCGTCAAGCACAGATACGCAGTATTTG. This gives the protein CATSGIASSTDTQYL.

This clonotype was observed many times. CDR3 residues: CASSFGGASYEQYV. Here the CDR3 DNA reads TGTGCCAGCAGTTTTGGGGGGGCTTCCTACGAGCAGTACGTC. V gene TRBV12-3 or TRBV12-4 combines with J gene TRBJ2-7; a weak D match, TRBD2 (7 bases). V lost 3 bases and J 1 base, leaving 10 bases between the germline ends. The CDR3 is 14 residues long.

This clonotype was observed many times. The V call is TRBV12-3 or TRBV12-4, the J call TRBJ2-7; TRBD2 matches 9 bases. The CDR3 runs 14 residues. Unmatched junction bases numbered 9, after V lost 6 bases and J lost 6 bases. CDR3 sequence: CASRPGTSRGEQYF. The CDR3 DNA reads as TGTGCCAGCAGACCCGGGACTAGCAGGGGCGAGCAGTACTTC.

This clonotype occurred many times. The rearrangement uses TRBV21-1 and TRBJ2-7; the table's TRBD2 call for D was not verified on the DNA. TRBV21-1 is a listed pseudogene. The CDR3 sequence is 16 residues long. The CDR3: CASSVRDFPLSYEQYV. CDR3 nucleotides: TGTGCCAGCAGCGTTAGGGACTTTCCCCTCTCCTACGAGCAGTACGTC.

This clonotype has a count of ten or more. The chain couples TRBV5-4 to TRBJ2-3; D gene ambiguous. Between the trimmed V and J ends, which lost 3 bases and 2 bases, there was a span of 7 bases. The length of the CDR3 is 13 residues. The germline gives CDR1 SGHNT, CDR2 YYREEE (reference sequence). The CDR3 region has the DNA TGTGCCAGCAGCTGGGGTTTCACAGATACGCAGTATTTT. This translates into CASSWGFTDTQYF.

This clonotype was seen just once. The J gene is TRBJ1-2, the V gene TRBV20-1, with no clear D. Looked up from germline, CDR1 is DFQATT and CDR2 is SNEGSKA (reference sequence). The CDR3 sequence is 12 residues long. V lost 3 bases, J lost 4 bases, and 9 bases lay in between. CDR3 loop: CSASPGIYGYTF. The CDR3, as DNA: TGCAGTGCTAGTCCCGGTATCTATGGCTACACCTTC.

Ten or more counts support this clonotype. The CDR3 reads CASSYADRDSEQYF. The DNA of the CDR3 is TGTGCCAGCAGTTACGCGGACAGGGACAGCGAGCAGTACTTC. The V gene is TRBV6-2 or TRBV6-3, the J gene TRBJ2-7; 8 bases line up with TRBD1. V lost 2 bases and J lost 6; bases outside the gene matches: 6. Germline-derived CDR1 and CDR2 are MNHEY and SVGEGT. CDR3 size: 14 residues.

The chain couples TRBV15 to TRBJ2-1; D is perhaps TRBD2 (6 bases). Germline assignment: CDR1 LNHNV and CDR2 YYDKDF (reference sequence). This CDR3 region has 16 residues. V was clipped by 1 base and J by 3 bases, with 13 bases between them. The CDR3 nucleotides read TGTGCCACCAGCAGAGTCCGGGACTCGAGCTACAATGAGCAGTTCTTC. It translates to CATSRVRDSSYNEQFF. Full variable domain (rest looked up from reference TRBV15 and TRBJ2-1): DAMVIQNPRYQVTQFGKPVTLSCSQTLNHNVMYWYQQKSSQAPKLLFHYYDKDFNNEADTPDNFQSRRPNTSFCFLDIRSPGLGDTAMYLCATSRVRDSSYNEQFFGPGTRLTVL.

This clonotype came up many times. CDR3 loop: CASGKTNTGELFF. CDR3 nucleotide sequence: TGTGCCAGCGGGAAAACGAACACCGGGGAGCTGTTTTTT. This rearrangement joins TRBV2 to TRBJ2-2, with unresolved D. V was trimmed by 8 bases and J by 0 bases, leaving 7 bases between them. The germline CDR1 and CDR2 sequences are SNHLY and FYNNEI. This CDR3 region has 13 residues.

V usage is TRBV5-1 and J usage is TRBJ1-2; perhaps TRBD1 as D (5 bases). The CDR3 consists of 14 residues. Germline loops: CDR1 SGHRS, CDR2 YFSETQ. Trimming left V 0 bases short and J 4 bases short, with 10 bases between. The CDR3 loop reads CASSLGDGTYGYTF. The CDR3 bases are TGCGCCAGCAGCTTGGGAGACGGGACCTATGGCTACACCTTC.

The genes are TRBV18 and TRBJ1-1; D possibly corresponds to TRBD1 (5 bases). V lost 5 bases, J lost 3 bases, and 10 bases lay in between. CDR1 and CDR2 (germline): KGHSH, LQKENI. The length of the CDR3 is 13 residues. The CDR3 protein is CASSTGRDTEAFF. The CDR3 DNA is TGTGCCAGCTCAACGGGACGGGACACTGAAGCTTTCTTT.

This clonotype was observed many times. The chain is built from TRBV4-3 and TRBJ1-1; TRBD1 matches 7 bases. CDR3 length equals 14 residues. J gave up 6 bases and V 0 bases, and 4 bases lay outside the gene matches. CDR1 and CDR2 from the germline V gene are LGHNA and YSLEER. The CDR3: CASSQDRGGPEAFF. The CDR3, as DNA: TGCGCCAGCAGCCAAGACAGGGGGGGACCTGAAGCTTTCTTT.

This clonotype appeared a few times. The gene calls are TRBV4-1 and TRBJ2-3; 7 nucleotides align to TRBD1. Trimming took 2 bases from V and 0 from J; bases not matched to a gene: 8. The CDR3 runs 17 residues. The germline V gene has CDR1 MGHRA and CDR2 YSYEKL. CDR3 amino acids: CASSQRGPGTSTDTQYF. DNA for the CDR3: TGCGCCAGCAGCCAAAGGGGGCCAGGCACTAGCACAGATACGCAGTATTTT.

The chain employs TRBV20-1 and TRBJ1-5, with D perhaps matching TRBD1 (5 bases). The CDR3 extends over 13 amino acids. Trimming took off 1 base at V and 6 bases at J, with 10 bases between the two ends. Germline CDR1 reads DFQATT; CDR2 reads SNEGSKA (reference sequence). This chain's CDR3 is CSARGRQPQPQHF. Written as DNA, the CDR3 is TGCAGTGCTAGAGGGCGACAGCCTCAGCCCCAGCATTTT.

The CDR3: CASRSTGRYQPQHF. CDR3 DNA: TGTGCCAGCAGATCGACAGGGCGGTATCAGCCCCAGCATTTT. This chain joins TRBV6-1 and TRBJ1-5; 7 bases map to TRBD1. CDR1 is MNHNS, CDR2 SASEGT, per germline. Trimming removed 6 bases from V and 5 bases from J; junction bases left unmatched: 7. CDR3 length: 14 residues.

The gene calls are TRBV20-1 and TRBJ2-3, with 7 nucleotides matching TRBD2. The CDR3 covers 15 residues. The V and J ends lost 0 bases and 4 bases, in that order; junction bases with no gene match: 7. Germline V CDR1 and CDR2: DFQATT, SNEGSKA (reference sequence). CDR3 in DNA: TGCAGTGCTAGAGATTTGGGGGGGGAACCAGATACGCAGTATTTT. Translating gives CSARDLGGEPDTQYF.